This T cell receptor (beta chain) stems from a study of cytomegalovirus exposure and HLA in healthy donors. Study-wide points: As confirmed in vitro, a few CMV-associated chains were specific for CMV antigens.

Repertoires were generated with immunoSEQ multiplex PCR, while TCRdb's copy carries only in-frame clones and drops some. The profile shows around 350,000 clones, 86% of them singletons. To note about this clone: Antigen unknown.

The donors were members of the validation cohort comprising approximately 110 subjects, separate from the approximately 700-subject first cohort. V lost 1 base and J lost 0, with 9 bases in between. CDR1 and CDR2 (germline): SEHNR, FQNEAQ (reference sequence). The CDR3 spans 15 residues. Sequenced: PBMCs. This chain links TRBV7-9 with TRBJ1-1; no reliable D call. The sequence was obtained from a woman younger than 35 in good health and CMV-seronegative. DNA of the CDR3: TGTGCCAGCAGCTTAGTCGCCGGGATGAACACTGAAGCTTTCTTT. Translating it yields CASSLVAGMNTEAFF.